Below, one T cell receptor beta chain is given with its context. Its cognate antigen is unknown. The sample is drawn from a study of CD8 T cells in Susac syndrome. Points from the study as a whole: The study recognized that its TCR sequencing and HLA analysis covered a relatively small number of individuals.

Reverse transcription of about 0.45 to 1 ug RNA was performed with random hexamers. Using its own MiXCR run on the immunoSEQ multiplex PCR reads, TCRdb lists one record per CDR3 protein. The sample includes about 21,000 distinct CDR3 sequences, more than 85% of them seen just once. Sequencing of TCR beta was undertaken in CD8+ and CD4+ T cells derived from blood. Healthy donors, matched for age and sex, constituted the control group. Germline CDR1 LNHDA, CDR2 SQIVND (reference sequence). The CDR3 covers 18 residues. J gave up 0 bases and V 5 bases, and 6 bases lay outside the gene matches. This clonotype originated in a human donor in good health. Sequenced sample: CD8+ T cells from PBMCs. The rearrangement links TRBV19 to TRBJ2-1; TRBD2 agrees at 14 bases. CDR3 nucleotide sequence: TGTGCCAGTAGTCCGGGACTAGCGGGGGAGGCCTCCTACAATGAGCAGTTCTTC. Its protein is CASSPGLAGEASYNEQFF.